The entry below gives a single T cell receptor (beta chain) sequence along with its context. Its antigen is as yet unknown. This specimen includes other DNA sequences encoding the same CDR3. This sample was taken from a study of T cells in localized non-small cell lung cancer. Overall study findings and caveats: Adjacent lung had a median roughly 61 of the 100 largest tumor clones. Higher adjacent-lung clonality was associated with shorter survival. The highest T cell clonality was in uninvolved adjacent lung, above tumor.

Measured with immunoSEQ multiplex PCR; TCRdb has only the in-frame clones, and not every one. The table shows some 49,000 clones, with under 90% occurring only once. The germline V and J ends were trimmed by 0 bases and 1 base, with 9 bases remaining between them. CDR1 is LNHNV, CDR2 YYDKDF, per germline (reference sequence). This CDR3 has 15 amino acids. The sequence came from a man aged 35 to 69 with stage III lung adenocarcinoma. This material consisted of peripheral blood mononuclear cells, taken before any cancer treatment. The genes are TRBV15 and TRBJ2-5, with D tentatively TRBD1 (5 bases). The CDR3 is CATSRDPQAQETQYF. In DNA, the CDR3 is TGTGCCACCAGCAGAGATCCACAGGCCCAAGAGACCCAGTACTTC.